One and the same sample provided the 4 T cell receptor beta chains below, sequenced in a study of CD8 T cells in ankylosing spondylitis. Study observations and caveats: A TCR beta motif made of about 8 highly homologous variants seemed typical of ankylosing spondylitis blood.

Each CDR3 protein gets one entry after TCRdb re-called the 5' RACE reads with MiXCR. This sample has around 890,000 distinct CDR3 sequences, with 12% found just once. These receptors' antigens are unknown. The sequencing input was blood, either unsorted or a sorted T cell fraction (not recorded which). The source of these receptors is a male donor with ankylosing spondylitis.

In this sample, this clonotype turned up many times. The CDR3 sequence: CASSLPGHGEETQYF. In DNA, the CDR3 is TGTGCCAGCAGTTTACCGGGACACGGGGAGGAGACCCAGTACTTC. The chain joins TRBV12-3 or TRBV12-4 to TRBJ2-5; weak D call: TRBD1 (6 bases). The germline V and J ends were trimmed by 2 bases and 5 bases, with 15 bases remaining between them. The CDR3 contains 15 residues.

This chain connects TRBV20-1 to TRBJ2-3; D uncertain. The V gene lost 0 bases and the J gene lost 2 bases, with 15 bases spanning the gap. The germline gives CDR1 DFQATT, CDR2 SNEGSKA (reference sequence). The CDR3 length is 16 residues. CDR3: CSARDSQARLTDTQYF. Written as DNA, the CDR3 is TGCAGTGCTAGAGATAGTCAGGCTAGACTCACAGATACGCAGTATTTT.

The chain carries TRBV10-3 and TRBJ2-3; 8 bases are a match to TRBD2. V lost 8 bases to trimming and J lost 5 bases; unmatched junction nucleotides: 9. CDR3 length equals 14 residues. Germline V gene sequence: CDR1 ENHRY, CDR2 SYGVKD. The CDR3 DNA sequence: TGTGCCATCTGCCCAGCGGGAGAGGGAGATACGCAGTATTTT. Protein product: CAICPAGEGDTQYF.

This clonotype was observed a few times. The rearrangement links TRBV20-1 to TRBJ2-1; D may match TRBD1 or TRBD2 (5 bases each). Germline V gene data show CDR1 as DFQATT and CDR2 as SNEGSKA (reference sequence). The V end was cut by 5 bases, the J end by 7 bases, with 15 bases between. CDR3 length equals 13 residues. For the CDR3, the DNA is TGCAGTGCTTACCGGGACCCCGGTAATGAGCAGTTCTTC. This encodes CSAYRDPGNEQFF.